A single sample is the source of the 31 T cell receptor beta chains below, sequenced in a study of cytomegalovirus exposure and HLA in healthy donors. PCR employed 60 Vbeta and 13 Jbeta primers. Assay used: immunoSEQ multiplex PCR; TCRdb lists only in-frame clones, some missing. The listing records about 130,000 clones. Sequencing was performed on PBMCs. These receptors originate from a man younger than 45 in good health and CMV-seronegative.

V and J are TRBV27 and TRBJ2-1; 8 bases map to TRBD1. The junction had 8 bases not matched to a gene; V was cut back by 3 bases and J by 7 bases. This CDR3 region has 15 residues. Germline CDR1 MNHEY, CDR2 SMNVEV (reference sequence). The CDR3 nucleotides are TGTGCCAGCAGTTTTTCGACAGGGGTCGGGAATGAGCAGTTCTTC. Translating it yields CASSFSTGVGNEQFF.

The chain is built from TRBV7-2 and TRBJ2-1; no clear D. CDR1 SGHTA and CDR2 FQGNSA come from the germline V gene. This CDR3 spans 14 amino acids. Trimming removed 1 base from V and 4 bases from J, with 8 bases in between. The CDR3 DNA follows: TGTGCCAGCAGCTTAGGCGGTCCGTACAATGAGCAGTTCTTC. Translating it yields CASSLGGPYNEQFF.

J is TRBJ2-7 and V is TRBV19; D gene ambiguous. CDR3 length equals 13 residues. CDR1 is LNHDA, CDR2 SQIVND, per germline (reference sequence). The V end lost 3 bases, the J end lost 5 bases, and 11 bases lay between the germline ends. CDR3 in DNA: TGTGCCAGTAGTATCCTAGGAACCGACGAGCAGTACTTC. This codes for CASSILGTDEQYF.

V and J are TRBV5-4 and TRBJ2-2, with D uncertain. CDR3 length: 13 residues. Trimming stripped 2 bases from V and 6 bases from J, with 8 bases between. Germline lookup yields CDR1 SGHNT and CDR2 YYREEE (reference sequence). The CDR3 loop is CASSFDLPGELFF. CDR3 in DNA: TGTGCCAGCAGCTTCGACTTACCCGGGGAGCTGTTTTTT.

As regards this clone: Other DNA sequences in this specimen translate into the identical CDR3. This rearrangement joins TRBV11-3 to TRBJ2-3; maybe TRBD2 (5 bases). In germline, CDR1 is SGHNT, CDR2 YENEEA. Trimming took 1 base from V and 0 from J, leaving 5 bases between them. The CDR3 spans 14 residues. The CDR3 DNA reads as TGTGCCAGCAGCTTAGGCGGGAGCACAGATACGCAGTATTTT. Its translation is CASSLGGSTDTQYF.

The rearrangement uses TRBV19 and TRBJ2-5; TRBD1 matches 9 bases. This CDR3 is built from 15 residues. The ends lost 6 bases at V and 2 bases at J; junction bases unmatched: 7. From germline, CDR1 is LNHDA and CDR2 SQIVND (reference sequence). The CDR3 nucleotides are TGTGCCAGTAGCGGAGTGGGGACAGGGCAAGAGACCCAGTACTTC. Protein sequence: CASSGVGTGQETQYF.

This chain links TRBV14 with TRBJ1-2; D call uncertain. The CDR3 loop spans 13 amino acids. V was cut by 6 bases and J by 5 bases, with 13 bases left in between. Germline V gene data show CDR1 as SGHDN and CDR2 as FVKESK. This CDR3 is CASSRSESYGYTF. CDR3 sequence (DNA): TGTGCCAGCAGTAGAAGTGAGAGTTATGGCTACACCTTC.

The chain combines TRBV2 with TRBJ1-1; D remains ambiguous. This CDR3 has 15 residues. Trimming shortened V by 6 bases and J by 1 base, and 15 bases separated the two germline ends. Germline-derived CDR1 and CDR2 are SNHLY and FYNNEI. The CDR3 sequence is CASSLFGLENTEAFF. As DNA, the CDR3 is TGTGCCAGCAGCCTATTTGGACTCGAGAACACTGAAGCTTTCTTT.

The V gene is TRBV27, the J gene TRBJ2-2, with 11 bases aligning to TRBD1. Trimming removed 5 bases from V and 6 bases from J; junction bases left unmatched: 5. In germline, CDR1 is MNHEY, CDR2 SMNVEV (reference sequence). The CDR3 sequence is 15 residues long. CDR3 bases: TGTGCCAGCAGTCATGGGACAGGGGGGGCCGGGGAGCTGTTTTTT. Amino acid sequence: CASSHGTGGAGELFF.

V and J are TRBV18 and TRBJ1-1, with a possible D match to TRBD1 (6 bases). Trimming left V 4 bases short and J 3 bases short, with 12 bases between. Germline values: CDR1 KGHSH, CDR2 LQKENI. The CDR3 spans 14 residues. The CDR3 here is CASSQSGQYTEAFF. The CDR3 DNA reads TGTGCCAGCTCACAATCCGGACAGTACACTGAAGCTTTCTTT. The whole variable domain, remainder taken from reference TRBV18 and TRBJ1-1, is NAGVMQNPRHLVRRRGQEARLRCSPMKGHSHVYWYRQLPEEGLKFMVYLQKENIIDESGMPKERFSAEFPKEGPSILRIQQVVRGDSAAYFCASSQSGQYTEAFFGQGTRLTVV.

CDR3 residues: CASSLFSGVYNEQFF. Here the CDR3 DNA reads TGTGCCAGCAGCTTATTTTCGGGGGTTTACAATGAGCAGTTCTTC. The chain couples TRBV7-8 to TRBJ2-1; TRBD2 might be the D (6 bases). The V and J ends lost 2 bases and 4 bases respectively, with 12 bases between them. Germline V gene data show CDR1 as SGHVS and CDR2 as FQNEAQ. This CDR3 spans 15 amino acids.

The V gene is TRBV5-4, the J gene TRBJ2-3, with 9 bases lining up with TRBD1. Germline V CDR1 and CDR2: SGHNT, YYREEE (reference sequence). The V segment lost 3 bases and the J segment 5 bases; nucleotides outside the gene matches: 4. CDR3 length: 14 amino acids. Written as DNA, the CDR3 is TGTGCCAGCAGCTCGAACAGGGGGCAAGATACGCAGTATTTT. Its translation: CASSSNRGQDTQYF.

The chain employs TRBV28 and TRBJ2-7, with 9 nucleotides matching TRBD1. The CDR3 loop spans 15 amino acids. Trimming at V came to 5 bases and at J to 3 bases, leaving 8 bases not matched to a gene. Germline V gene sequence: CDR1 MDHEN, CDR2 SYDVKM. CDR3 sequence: CASSRLDRGLYEQYF. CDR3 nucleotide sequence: TGTGCCAGCAGTCGACTGGACAGGGGACTCTACGAGCAGTACTTC.

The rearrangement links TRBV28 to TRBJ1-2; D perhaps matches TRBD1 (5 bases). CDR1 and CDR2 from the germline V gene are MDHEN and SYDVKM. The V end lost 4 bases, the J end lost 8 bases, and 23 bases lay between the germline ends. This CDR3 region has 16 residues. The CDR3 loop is CASSSLQAGGRGGYTF. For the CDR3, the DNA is TGTGCCAGCAGTTCCTTACAGGCGGGGGGGAGAGGGGGCTACACCTTC.

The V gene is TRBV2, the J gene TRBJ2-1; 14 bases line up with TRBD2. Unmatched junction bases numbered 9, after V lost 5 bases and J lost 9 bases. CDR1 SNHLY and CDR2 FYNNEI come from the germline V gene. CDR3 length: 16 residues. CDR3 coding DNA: TGTGCCAGCAGTCGCGGACTAGCGGGAGGAATGGGTGAGCAGTTCTTC. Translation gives CASSRGLAGGMGEQFF.

CDR3 residues: CASSAAVTGNQPQHF. DNA of the CDR3: TGTGCCAGCAGTGCGGCTGTGACAGGGAATCAGCCCCAGCATTTT. The chain combines TRBV28 with TRBJ1-5; TRBD1 matches 7 bases. V lost 5 bases and J lost 4; bases outside the gene matches: 8. The V gene's germline CDR1 is MDHEN and CDR2 SYDVKM. CDR3 length: 15 residues.

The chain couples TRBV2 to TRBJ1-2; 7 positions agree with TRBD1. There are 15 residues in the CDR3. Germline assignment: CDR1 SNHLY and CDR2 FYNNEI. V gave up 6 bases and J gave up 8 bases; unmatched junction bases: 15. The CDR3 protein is CASRNDRDPTSGYTF. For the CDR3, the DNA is TGTGCCAGCAGGAACGACAGGGATCCAACTTCCGGCTACACCTTC.

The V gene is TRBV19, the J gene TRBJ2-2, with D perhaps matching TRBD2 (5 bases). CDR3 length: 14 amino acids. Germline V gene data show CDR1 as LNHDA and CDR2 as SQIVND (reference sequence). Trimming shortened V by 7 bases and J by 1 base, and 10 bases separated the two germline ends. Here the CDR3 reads CASMSGLNTGELFF. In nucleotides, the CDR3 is TGTGCCAGTATGAGCGGCTTGAACACCGGGGAGCTGTTTTTT.

The CDR3 nucleotides read TGTGCCAGCACGACAGGGTGGAGCTCCTACGAGCAGTACTTC. It is translated as CASTTGWSSYEQYF. This chain joins TRBV28 and TRBJ2-7; 7 nucleotides line up with TRBD1. The V segment lost 7 bases and the J segment 0 bases; nucleotides outside the gene matches: 6. CDR1 and CDR2 (germline): MDHEN, SYDVKM. CDR3 size: 14 residues.

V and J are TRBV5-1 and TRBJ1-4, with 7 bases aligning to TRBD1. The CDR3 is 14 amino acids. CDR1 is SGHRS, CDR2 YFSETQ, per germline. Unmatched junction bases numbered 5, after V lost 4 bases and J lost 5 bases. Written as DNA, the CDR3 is TGCGCCAGCAGCGCTGGGACAGCGAATGAAAAACTGTTTTTT. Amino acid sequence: CASSAGTANEKLFF. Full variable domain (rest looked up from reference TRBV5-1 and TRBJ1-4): KAGVTQTPRYLIKTRGQQVTLSCSPISGHRSVSWYQQTPGQGLQFLFEYFSETQRNKGNFPGRFSGRQFSNSRSEMNVSTLELGDSALYLCASSAGTANEKLFFGSGTQLSVL.

The CDR3 bases are TGTGCCATCAGTGAGACTGGACAGGGAGGGCAGTATTTT. This codes for CAISETGQGGQYF. V is TRBV10-3 and J is TRBJ2-3, with 8 bases that match TRBD1. The CDR3 runs to 13 residues. Germline assignment: CDR1 ENHRY and CDR2 SYGVKD. The junction had 6 bases not matched to a gene; V was cut back by 2 bases and J by 11 bases.

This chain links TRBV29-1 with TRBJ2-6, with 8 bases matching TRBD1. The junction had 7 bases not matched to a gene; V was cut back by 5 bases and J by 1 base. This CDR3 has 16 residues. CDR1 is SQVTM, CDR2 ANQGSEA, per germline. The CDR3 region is CSVLPGGGSGANVLTF. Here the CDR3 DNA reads TGCAGCGTTCTCCCAGGGGGCGGGTCTGGGGCCAACGTCCTGACTTTC.

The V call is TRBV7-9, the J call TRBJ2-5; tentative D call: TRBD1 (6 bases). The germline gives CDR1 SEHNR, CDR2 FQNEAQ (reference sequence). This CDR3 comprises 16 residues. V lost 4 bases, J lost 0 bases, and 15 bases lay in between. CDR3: CASSSGRQANQETQYF. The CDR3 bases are TGTGCCAGCAGCTCCGGCAGACAGGCAAACCAAGAGACCCAGTACTTC.

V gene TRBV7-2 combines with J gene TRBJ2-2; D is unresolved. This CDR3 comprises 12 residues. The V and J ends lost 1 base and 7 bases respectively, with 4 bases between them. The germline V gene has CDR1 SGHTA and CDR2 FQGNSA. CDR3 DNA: TGTGCCAGCAGCTTAGTCATCGGGGAGCTGTTTTTT. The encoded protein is CASSLVIGELFF. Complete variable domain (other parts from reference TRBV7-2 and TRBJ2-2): GAGVSQSPSNKVTEKGKDVELRCDPISGHTALYWYRQSLGQGLEFLIYFQGNSAPDKSGLPSDRFSAERTGGSVSTLTIQRTQQEDSAVYLCASSLVIGELFFGEGSRLTVL.

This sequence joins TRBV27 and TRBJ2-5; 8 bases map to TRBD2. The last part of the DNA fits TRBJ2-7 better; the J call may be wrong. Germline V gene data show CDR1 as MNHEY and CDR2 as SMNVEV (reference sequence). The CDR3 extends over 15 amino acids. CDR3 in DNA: TGTGCCAGCAGTTTAGTACTAGCGGACCCCTACGAGCAGTACTTC. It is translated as CASSLVLADPYEQYF.

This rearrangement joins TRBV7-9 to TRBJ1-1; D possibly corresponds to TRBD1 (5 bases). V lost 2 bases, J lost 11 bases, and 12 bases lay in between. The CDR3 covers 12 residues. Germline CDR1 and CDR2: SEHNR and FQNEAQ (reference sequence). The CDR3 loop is CASSLLWGLAFF. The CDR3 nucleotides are TGTGCCAGCAGCTTACTCTGGGGCCTGGCTTTCTTT.

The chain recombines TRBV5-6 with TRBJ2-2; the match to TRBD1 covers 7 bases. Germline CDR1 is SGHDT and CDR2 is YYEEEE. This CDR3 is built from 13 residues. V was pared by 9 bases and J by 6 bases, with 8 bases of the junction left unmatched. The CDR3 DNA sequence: TGTGCCACCTCGACAGGGAAGGCCGGGGAGCTGTTTTTT. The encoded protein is CATSTGKAGELFF.

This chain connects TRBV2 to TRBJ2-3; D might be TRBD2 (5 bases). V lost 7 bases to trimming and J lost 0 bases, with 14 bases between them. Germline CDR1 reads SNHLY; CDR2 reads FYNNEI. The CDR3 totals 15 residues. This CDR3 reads CASTPRRTSTDTQYF. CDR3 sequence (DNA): TGTGCCAGCACCCCGCGGCGGACTAGCACAGATACGCAGTATTTT.

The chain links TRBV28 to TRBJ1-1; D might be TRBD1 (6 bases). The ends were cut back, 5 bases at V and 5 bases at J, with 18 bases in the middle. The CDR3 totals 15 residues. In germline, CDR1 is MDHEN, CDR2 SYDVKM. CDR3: CASSKGGGVRTEAFF. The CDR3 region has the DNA TGTGCCAGCAGTAAGGGGGGGGGAGTGCGGACTGAAGCTTTCTTT.

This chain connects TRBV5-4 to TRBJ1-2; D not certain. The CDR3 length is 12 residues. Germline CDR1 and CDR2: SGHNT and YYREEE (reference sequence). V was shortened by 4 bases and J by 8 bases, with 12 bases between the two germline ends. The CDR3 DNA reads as TGTGCCAGCAGCCTTTCCAGGATAGGCTACACCTTC. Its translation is CASSLSRIGYTF.

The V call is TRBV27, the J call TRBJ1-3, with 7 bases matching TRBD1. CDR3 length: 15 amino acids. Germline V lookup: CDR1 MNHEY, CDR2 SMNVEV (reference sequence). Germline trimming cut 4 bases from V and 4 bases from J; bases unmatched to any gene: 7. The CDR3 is CASSYAGTVGNTIYF. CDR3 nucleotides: TGTGCCAGCAGTTACGCCGGGACAGTCGGAAACACCATATATTTT.